These 5 T cell receptor beta chains were all obtained from the same sample, sequenced in a study of T cells in women clearing cervical HPV infection. TCRdb keeps only in-frame clones here, not all; method: immunoSEQ multiplex PCR. The table lists roughly 24,000 clones, with about 5% in the top ten. Material for sequencing was blood buffy coat. These TCRs come from a woman aged 18 to 75 with a cervical HPV16 infection that either progressed to CIN3+ or cleared (not recorded which).

Worth noting for this clone: With the read ending 3 residues before the CDR3 end, the germline J gene is used to fill in that end. The chain combines TRBV10-1 with TRBJ2-7, with D unclear. The CDR3 loop spans 13 amino acids. Germline V gives CDR1 WNHNN, CDR2 SYGVQD (reference sequence). V was clipped by 2 bases and J by 3 bases, with 8 bases between them. The CDR3 spells CASSETLYYEQYF. CDR3 DNA (partial): TGCGCCAGCAGTGAGACGCTCTACTACGAG.

Turning to this clone: The read comes to an end 3 residues before the CDR3 does, leaving the germline J gene to fill in the end. This chain links TRBV5-1 with TRBJ2-3, with TRBD1 matching over 10 bases. The CDR3 is 15 residues long. CDR1 and CDR2 (germline): SGHRS, YFSETQ. CDR3 DNA, as far as it was read: TGCGCCAGCAGCTGGGGACAGGGGAGCAATCAGCCG. The encoded protein is CASSWGQGSNQP. The CDR3 in its entirety is CASSWGQGSNQPQYF.

The CDR3 is CASSPGLATYEQYF. The covered CDR3 bases are TGTGCCAGTAGTCCTGGACTAGCAACCTACGAG. The rearrangement uses TRBV19 and TRBJ2-7, with 8 bases that match TRBD2. Read sequence stops 3 residues before the CDR3 end, and the germline J gene provides the missing end. The length of the CDR3 is 14 residues. Germline V lookup: CDR1 LNHDA, CDR2 SQIVND (reference sequence). The V and J ends lost 5 bases and 2 bases, in that order; junction bases with no gene match: 5. Based on the CDR3 plus reference TRBV19 and TRBJ2-7, the full variable domain is DGGITQSPKYLFRKEGQNVTLSCEQNLNHDAMYWYRQDPGQGLRLIYYSQIVNDFQKGDIAEGYSVSREKKESFPLTVTSAQKNPTAFYLCASSPGLATYEQYFGPGTRLTVT.

Concerning this clone: The read comes to an end 3 residues before the CDR3 does, leaving the germline J gene to fill in the end. This rearrangement joins TRBV7-2 to TRBJ2-1; 7 bases are a match to TRBD2. The CDR3 runs to 12 residues. Germline lookup yields CDR1 SGHTA and CDR2 FQGNSA. Germline trimming cut 8 bases from V and 7 bases from J; bases unmatched to any gene: 5. The CDR3: CASGGDSNEQFF. CDR3 DNA, as far as it was read: TGTGCCAGCGGGGGGGATAGTAATGAG. The full variable domain, completed using reference TRBV7-2 and TRBJ2-1, is GAGVSQSPSNKVTEKGKDVELRCDPISGHTALYWYRQSLGQGLEFLIYFQGNSAPDKSGLPSDRFSAERTGGSVSTLTIQRTQQEDSAVYLCASGGDSNEQFFGPGTRLTVL.

Comments on this clone: The read is 3 residues too short to cover the CDR3 end, so that end is filled in from the germline J gene. This sequence joins TRBV5-1 and TRBJ1-2; TRBD1 matches 7 bases. Germline assignment: CDR1 SGHRS and CDR2 YFSETQ. The length of the CDR3 is 15 residues. V shed 4 bases, J shed 5 bases, and the junction held 11 bases outside the gene matches. The CDR3 reads CASSTGPGTAYGYTF. The DNA read from the CDR3 is TGCGCCAGCAGCACTGGCCCCGGGACAGCATATGGC.